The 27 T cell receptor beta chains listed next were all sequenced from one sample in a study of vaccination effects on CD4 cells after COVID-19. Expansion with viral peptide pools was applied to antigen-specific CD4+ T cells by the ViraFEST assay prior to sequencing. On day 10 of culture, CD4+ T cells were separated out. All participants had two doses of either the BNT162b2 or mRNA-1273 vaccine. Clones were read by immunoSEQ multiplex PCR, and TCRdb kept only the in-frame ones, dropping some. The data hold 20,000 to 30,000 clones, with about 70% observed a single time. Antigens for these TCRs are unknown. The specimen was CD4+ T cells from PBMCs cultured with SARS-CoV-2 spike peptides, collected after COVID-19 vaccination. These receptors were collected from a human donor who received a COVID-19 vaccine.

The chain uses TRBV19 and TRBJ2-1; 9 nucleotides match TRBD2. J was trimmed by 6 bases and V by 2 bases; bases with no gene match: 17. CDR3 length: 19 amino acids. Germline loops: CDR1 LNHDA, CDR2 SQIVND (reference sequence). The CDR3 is CASSILGSGSGNRGNEQFF. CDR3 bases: TGTGCCAGTAGTATATTGGGTAGCGGGAGTGGCAATAGAGGCAATGAGCAGTTCTTC.

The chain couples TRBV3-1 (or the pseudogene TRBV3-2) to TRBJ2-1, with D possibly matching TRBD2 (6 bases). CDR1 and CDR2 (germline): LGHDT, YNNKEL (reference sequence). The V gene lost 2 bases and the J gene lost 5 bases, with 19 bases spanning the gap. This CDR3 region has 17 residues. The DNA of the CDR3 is TGTGCCAGCAGCCAACTCTCACTAGCTCTCGGAGACAATGAGCAGTTCTTC. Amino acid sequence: CASSQLSLALGDNEQFF.

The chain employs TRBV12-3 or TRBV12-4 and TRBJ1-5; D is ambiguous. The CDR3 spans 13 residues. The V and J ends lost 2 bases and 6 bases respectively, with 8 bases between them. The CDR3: CASSLQDIQPQHF. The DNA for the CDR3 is TGTGCCAGCAGTTTACAAGATATTCAGCCCCAGCATTTT.

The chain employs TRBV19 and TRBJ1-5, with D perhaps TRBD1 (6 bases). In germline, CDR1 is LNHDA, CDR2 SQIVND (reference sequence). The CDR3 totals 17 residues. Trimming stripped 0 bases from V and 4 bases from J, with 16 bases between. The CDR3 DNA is TGTGCCAGTAGTATAGACGTCGCCGGGACATTGAATCAGCCCCAGCATTTT. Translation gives CASSIDVAGTLNQPQHF.

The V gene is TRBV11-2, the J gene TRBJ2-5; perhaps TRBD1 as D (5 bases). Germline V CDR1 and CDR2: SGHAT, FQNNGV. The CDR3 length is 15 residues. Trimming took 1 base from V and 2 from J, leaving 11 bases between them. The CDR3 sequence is CASSLGGQEQETQYF. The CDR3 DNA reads TGTGCCAGCAGCTTAGGTGGACAAGAACAAGAGACCCAGTACTTC.

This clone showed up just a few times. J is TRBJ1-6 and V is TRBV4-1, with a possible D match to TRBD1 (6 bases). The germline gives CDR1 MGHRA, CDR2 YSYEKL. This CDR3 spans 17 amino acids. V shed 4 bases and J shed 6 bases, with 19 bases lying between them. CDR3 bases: TGCGCCAGCAGCCCTCAGGGGACCGGGACATCTAATTCACCCCTCCACTTT. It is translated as CASSPQGTGTSNSPLHF.

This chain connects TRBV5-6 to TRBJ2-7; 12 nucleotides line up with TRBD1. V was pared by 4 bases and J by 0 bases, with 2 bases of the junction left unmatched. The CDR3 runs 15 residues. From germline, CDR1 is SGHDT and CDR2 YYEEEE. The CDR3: CASSPGQGASYEQYF. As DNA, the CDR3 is TGTGCCAGCAGCCCGGGACAGGGGGCCTCCTACGAGCAGTACTTC.

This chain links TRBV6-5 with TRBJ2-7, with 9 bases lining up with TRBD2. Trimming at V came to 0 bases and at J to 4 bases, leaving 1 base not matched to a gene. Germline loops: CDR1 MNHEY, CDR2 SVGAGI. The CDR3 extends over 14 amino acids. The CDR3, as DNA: TGTGCCAGCAGTTACTCGCGGGGGGGGTACGAGCAGTACTTC. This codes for CASSYSRGGYEQYF.

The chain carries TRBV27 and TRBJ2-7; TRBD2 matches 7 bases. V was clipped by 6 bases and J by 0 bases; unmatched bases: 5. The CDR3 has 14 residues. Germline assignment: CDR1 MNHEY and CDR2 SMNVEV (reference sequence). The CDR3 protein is CASRQRDDSYEQYF. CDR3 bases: TGTGCCAGCAGACAGCGGGACGACTCCTACGAGCAGTACTTC.

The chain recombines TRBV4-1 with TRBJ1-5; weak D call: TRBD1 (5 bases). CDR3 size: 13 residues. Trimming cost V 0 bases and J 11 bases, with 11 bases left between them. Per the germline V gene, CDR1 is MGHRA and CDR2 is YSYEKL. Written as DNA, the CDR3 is TGCGCCAGCAGCCAAGAGAGGGGCTCGGCCCAGCATTTT. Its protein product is CASSQERGSAQHF.

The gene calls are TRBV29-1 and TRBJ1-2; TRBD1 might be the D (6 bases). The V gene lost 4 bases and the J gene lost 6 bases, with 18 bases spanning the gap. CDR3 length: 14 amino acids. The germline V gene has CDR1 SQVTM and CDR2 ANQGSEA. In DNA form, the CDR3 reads TGCAGCGTTGTTCCGAGACAGGCTGACAATGGCTACACCTTC. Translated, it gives CSVVPRQADNGYTF. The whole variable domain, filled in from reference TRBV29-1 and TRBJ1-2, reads SAVISQKPSRDICQRGTSLTIQCQVDSQVTMMFWYRQQPGQSLTLIATANQGSEATYESGFVIDKFPISRPNLTFSTLTVSNMSPEDSSIYLCSVVPRQADNGYTFGSGTRLTVV.

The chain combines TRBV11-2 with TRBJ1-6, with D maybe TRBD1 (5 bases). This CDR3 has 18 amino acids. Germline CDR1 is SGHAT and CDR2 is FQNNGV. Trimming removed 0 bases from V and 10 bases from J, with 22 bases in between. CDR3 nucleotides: TGTGCCAGCAGCTTAGATTATGTCGGGGGGGGTTTATTGTCACCCCTCCACTTT. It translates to CASSLDYVGGGLLSPLHF. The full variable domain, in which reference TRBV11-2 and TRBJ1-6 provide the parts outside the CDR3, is EAGVAQSPRYKIIEKRQSVAFWCNPISGHATLYWYQQILGQGPKLLIQFQNNGVVDDSQLPKDRFSAERLKGVDSTLKIQPAKLEDSAVYLCASSLDYVGGGLLSPLHFGNGTRLTVT.

The CDR3 region is CATSEPGSSNQPQHF. In DNA, the CDR3 is TGTGCCACCAGTGAGCCAGGGTCTAGCAATCAGCCCCAGCATTTT. The V gene is TRBV24-1, the J gene TRBJ1-5; possible D gene TRBD1, 5 bases. The V gene's germline CDR1 is KGHDR and CDR2 SFDVKD. The V end was cut by 4 bases, the J end by 0 bases, with 9 bases between. The CDR3 consists of 15 residues.

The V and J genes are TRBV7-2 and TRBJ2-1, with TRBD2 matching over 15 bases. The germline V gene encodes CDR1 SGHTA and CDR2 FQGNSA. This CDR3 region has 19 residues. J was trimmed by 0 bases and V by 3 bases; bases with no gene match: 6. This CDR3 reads CASSFGTSGRTGSYNEQFF. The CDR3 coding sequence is TGTGCCAGCAGCTTTGGGACTAGCGGGAGGACAGGCTCCTACAATGAGCAGTTCTTC. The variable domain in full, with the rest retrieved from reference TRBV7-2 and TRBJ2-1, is GAGVSQSPSNKVTEKGKDVELRCDPISGHTALYWYRQSLGQGLEFLIYFQGNSAPDKSGLPSDRFSAERTGGSVSTLTIQRTQQEDSAVYLCASSFGTSGRTGSYNEQFFGPGTRLTVL.

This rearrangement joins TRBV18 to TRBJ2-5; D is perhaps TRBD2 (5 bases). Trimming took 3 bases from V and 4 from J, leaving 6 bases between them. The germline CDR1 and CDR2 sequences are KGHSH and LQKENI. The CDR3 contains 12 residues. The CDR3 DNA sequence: TGTGCCAGCTCACCGGCGGGAGAGACCCAGTACTTC. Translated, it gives CASSPAGETQYF.

Here the CDR3 DNA reads TGTGCCAGCACAAACAATTATAATTCACCCCTCCACTTT. Translating it yields CASTNNYNSPLHF. This chain uses TRBV27 with TRBJ1-6; D not resolved. Germline values: CDR1 MNHEY, CDR2 SMNVEV (reference sequence). This CDR3 is 13 amino acids long. V was pared by 7 bases and J by 4 bases, with 8 bases between.

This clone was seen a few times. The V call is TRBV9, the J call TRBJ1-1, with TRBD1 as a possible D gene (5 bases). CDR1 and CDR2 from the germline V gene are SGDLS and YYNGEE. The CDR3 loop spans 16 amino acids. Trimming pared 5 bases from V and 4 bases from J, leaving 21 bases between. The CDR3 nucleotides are TGTGCCAGCAGTTGGGGGGAGGGCAGAATGAGCACTGAAGCTTTCTTT. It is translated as CASSWGEGRMSTEAFF. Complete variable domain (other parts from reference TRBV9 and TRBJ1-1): DSGVTQTPKHLITATGQRVTLRCSPRSGDLSVYWYQQSLDQGLQFLIQYYNGEERAKGNILERFSAQQFPDLHSELNLSSLELGDSALYFCASSWGEGRMSTEAFFGQGTRLTVV.

For the CDR3, the DNA is TGTGCCAGTAGTAAAAGGACAGGGGGCTACGAGCAGTACTTC. Protein product: CASSKRTGGYEQYF. The gene calls are TRBV19 and TRBJ2-7; 10 bases align to TRBD1. Germline V gene sequence: CDR1 LNHDA, CDR2 SQIVND (reference sequence). Trimming cost V 4 bases and J 3 bases; bases outside gene matches: 3. This CDR3 has 14 residues.

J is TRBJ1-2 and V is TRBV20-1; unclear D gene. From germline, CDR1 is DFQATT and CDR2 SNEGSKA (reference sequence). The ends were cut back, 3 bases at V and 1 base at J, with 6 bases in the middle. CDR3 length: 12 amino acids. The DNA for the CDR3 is TGCAGTGCTAGTCAAGTTAACTATGGCTACACCTTC. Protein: CSASQVNYGYTF.

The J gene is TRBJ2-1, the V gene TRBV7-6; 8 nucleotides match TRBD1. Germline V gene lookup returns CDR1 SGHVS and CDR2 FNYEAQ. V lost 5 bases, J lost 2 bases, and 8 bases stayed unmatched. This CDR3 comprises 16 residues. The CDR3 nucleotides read TGTGCCAGCAGCAATAGACAGGGGTACACCTACAATGAGCAGTTCTTC. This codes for CASSNRQGYTYNEQFF. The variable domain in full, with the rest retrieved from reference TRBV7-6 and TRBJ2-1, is GAGVSQSPRYKVTKRGQDVALRCDPISGHVSLYWYRQALGQGPEFLTYFNYEAQQDKSGLPNDRFSAERPEGSISTLTIQRTEQRDSAMYRCASSNRQGYTYNEQFFGPGTRLTVL.

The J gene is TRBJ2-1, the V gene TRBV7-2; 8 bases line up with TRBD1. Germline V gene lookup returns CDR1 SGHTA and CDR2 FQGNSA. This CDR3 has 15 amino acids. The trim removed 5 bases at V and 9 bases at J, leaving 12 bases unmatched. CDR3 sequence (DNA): TGTGCCAGCAGCAGAGAGGTGCAGGGGGCTGGTGAGCAGTTCTTC. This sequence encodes CASSREVQGAGEQFF. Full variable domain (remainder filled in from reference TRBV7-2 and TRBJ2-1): GAGVSQSPSNKVTEKGKDVELRCDPISGHTALYWYRQSLGQGLEFLIYFQGNSAPDKSGLPSDRFSAERTGGSVSTLTIQRTQQEDSAVYLCASSREVQGAGEQFFGPGTRLTVL.

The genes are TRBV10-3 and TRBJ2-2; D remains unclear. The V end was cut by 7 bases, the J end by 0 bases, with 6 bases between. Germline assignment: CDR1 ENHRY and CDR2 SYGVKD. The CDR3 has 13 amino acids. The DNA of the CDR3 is TGTGCCATCAAGCCAGCGAACACCGGGGAGCTGTTTTTT. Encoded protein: CAIKPANTGELFF.

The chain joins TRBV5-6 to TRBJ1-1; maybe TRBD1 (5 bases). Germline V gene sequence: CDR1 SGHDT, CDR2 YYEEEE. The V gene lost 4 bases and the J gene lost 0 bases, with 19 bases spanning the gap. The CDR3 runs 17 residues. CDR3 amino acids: CASSTTGGRSLNTEAFF. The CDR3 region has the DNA TGTGCCAGCAGCACAACAGGAGGGAGATCCCTGAACACTGAAGCTTTCTTT.

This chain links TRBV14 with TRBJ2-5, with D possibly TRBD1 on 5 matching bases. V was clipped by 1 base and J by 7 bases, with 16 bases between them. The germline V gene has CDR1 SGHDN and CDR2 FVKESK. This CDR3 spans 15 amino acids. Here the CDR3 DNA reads TGTGCCAGCAGCCAAGCATGGTTAGGCCAGGGGACCCAGTACTTC. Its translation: CASSQAWLGQGTQYF. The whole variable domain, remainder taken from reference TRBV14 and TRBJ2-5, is EAGVTQFPSHSVIEKGQTVTLRCDPISGHDNLYWYRRVMGKEIKFLLHFVKESKQDESGMPNNRFLAERTGGTYSTLKVQPAELEDSGVYFCASSQAWLGQGTQYFGPGTRLLVL.

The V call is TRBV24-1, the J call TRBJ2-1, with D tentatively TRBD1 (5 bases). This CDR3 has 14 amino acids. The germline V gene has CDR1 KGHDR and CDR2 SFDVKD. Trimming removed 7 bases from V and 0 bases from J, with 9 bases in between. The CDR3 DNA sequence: TGTGCCACCAGATCCAGGGACTCCTACAATGAGCAGTTCTTC. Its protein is CATRSRDSYNEQFF.

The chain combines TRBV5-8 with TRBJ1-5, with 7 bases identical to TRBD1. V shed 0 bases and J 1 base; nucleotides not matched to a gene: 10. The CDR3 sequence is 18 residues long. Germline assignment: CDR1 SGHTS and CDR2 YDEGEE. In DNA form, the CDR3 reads TGTGCCAGCAGCTTGGTCAGGGGGGAAATTCCGAGCAATCAGCCCCAGCATTTT. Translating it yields CASSLVRGEIPSNQPQHF.

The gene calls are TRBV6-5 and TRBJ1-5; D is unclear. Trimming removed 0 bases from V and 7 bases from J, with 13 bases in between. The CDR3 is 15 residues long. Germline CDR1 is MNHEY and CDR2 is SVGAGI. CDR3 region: CASSYSASARQPQHF. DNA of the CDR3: TGTGCCAGCAGTTACTCGGCGAGTGCCCGGCAGCCCCAGCATTTT.